This entry lists 26 T cell receptor beta chains sequenced from one sample in a study of prognosis after radiotherapy for stage I lung cancer. By two-round multiplex PCR, the TCR beta CDR3 was amplified from genomic DNA. The first round of PCR was done with primers that matched each TRBV and TRBJ gene. TCRdb re-called the multiplex PCR reads with MiXCR, one entry per CDR3 protein. The table includes 59,000 or so distinct CDR3 sequences, less than 30% detected once. The sequences come from PBMCs, collected before or after stereotactic body radiation therapy (not recorded which). The source is a donor over 45 with non-small cell lung cancer.

As concerns this clonotype: A much larger clone lies a single base off, so this may be a read error. The rearrangement links TRBV5-1 to TRBJ2-3; D possibly uses TRBD1 or TRBD2 (7 bases each). Per the germline V gene, CDR1 is SGHRS and CDR2 is YFSETQ. V shed 3 bases and J shed 2 bases, with 13 bases lying between them. The CDR3 totals 15 residues. As DNA, the CDR3 is TGCGCCAGCAGCTCGCCAGGGGGGGACACAGATACGCAGTATTTT. Protein product: CASSSPGGDTDTQYF.

The sample holds many counts of this clonotype. The J gene is TRBJ2-1, the V gene TRBV4-3, with D perhaps matching TRBD1 or TRBD2 (6 bases each). Germline CDR1 reads LGHNA; CDR2 reads YSLEER. The CDR3 loop spans 17 amino acids. V was trimmed by 3 bases and J by 8 bases, leaving 23 bases between them. The CDR3 nucleotides are TGCGCCAGCAGCCATGCTTTCAGAGGTTGGGGGGCCGATGAGCAGTTCTTC. This gives the protein CASSHAFRGWGADEQFF.

A word on this clonotype: A clone one base away is much larger, so this may be a read error. The conserved phenylalanine or tryptophan is not found at the CDR3 terminus, so this likely reflects a read error. The DNA is left out, because the CDR3 cannot be placed on it with certainty; the CDR3 is given as TCRdb lists it. The chain has TRBV7-9 and TRBJ2-7. From its first to its last residue, the CDR3 has 11 amino acids. Germline V gives CDR1 SEHNR, CDR2 FQNEAQ (reference sequence). CDR3 in amino acids: CASSFLWEQYS.

This clonotype has a count of ten or more. The chain joins TRBV20-1 to TRBJ1-6, with 9 positions matching TRBD1. Germline V gene sequence: CDR1 DFQATT, CDR2 SNEGSKA (reference sequence). V lost 5 bases, J lost 10 bases, and 12 bases stayed unmatched. The CDR3 has 15 amino acids. The CDR3 coding sequence is TGCAGTGCTTTGGGACAGGGAGGATCGGGATCACCCCTCCACTTT. It specifies CSALGQGGSGSPLHF.

To note about this clonotype: It may be a read error: a sequence one base away is much more abundant. The chain links TRBV29-1 to TRBJ2-1; no reliable D call. Germline assignment: CDR1 SQVTM and CDR2 ANQGSEA. The CDR3 sequence is 10 residues long. The DNA of the CDR3 is TGCAGCGCCTCCCACAATGAGCAGTTCTTC. Translation: CSASHNEQFF.

This clonotype was observed many times. This chain connects TRBV29-1 to TRBJ2-1, with D possibly being TRBD2 (5 bases). The germline V and J ends were trimmed by 4 bases and 3 bases, with 10 bases remaining between them. The CDR3 covers 13 residues. The germline V gene encodes CDR1 SQVTM and CDR2 ANQGSEA. The CDR3 coding sequence is TGCAGCGTTGTCGAGGGAATCTACAATGAGCAGTTCTTC. This sequence encodes CSVVEGIYNEQFF.

Ten or more counts support this clonotype. The rearrangement joins TRBV20-1 to TRBJ2-3, with D uncertain. CDR1 is DFQATT, CDR2 SNEGSKA, per germline (reference sequence). The CDR3 is 13 amino acids. V lost 1 base to trimming and J lost 0 bases, with 5 bases between them. CDR3 sequence: CSARAVSTDTQYF. The CDR3 DNA is TGCAGTGCTAGAGCGGTGAGCACAGATACGCAGTATTTT.

This clonotype was observed many times. The J gene is TRBJ2-3, the V gene TRBV5-1; 7 nucleotides agree with TRBD2. The length of the CDR3 is 15 residues. V lost 6 bases, J lost 2 bases, and 9 bases stayed unmatched. Germline V gene sequence: CDR1 SGHRS, CDR2 YFSETQ. The CDR3 DNA sequence: TGCGCCAGCAACGGGGGGAGAGGGAACACAGATACGCAGTATTTT. Amino acids: CASNGGRGNTDTQYF. The full variable domain, with the rest looked up from reference TRBV5-1 and TRBJ2-3, is KAGVTQTPRYLIKTRGQQVTLSCSPISGHRSVSWYQQTPGQGLQFLFEYFSETQRNKGNFPGRFSGRQFSNSRSEMNVSTLELGDSALYLCASNGGRGNTDTQYFGPGTRLTVL.

V and J are TRBV6-1 and TRBJ2-7; 9 bases line up with TRBD2. Trimming cost V 4 bases and J 10 bases; bases outside gene matches: 14. The germline CDR1 and CDR2 sequences are MNHNS and SASEGT. The CDR3 runs 15 residues. CDR3 region: CASSVAAGGLYDQYF. The CDR3 nucleotides read TGTGCCAGCAGTGTAGCAGCGGGGGGTCTCTATGATCAGTACTTC.

The rearrangement uses TRBV2 and TRBJ1-2, with 9 bases that match TRBD1. CDR1 and CDR2 from the germline V gene are SNHLY and FYNNEI. The V segment lost 8 bases and the J segment 7 bases; nucleotides outside the gene matches: 11. The CDR3 loop spans 14 amino acids. The CDR3 DNA follows: TGTGCCAGCGGCCAAACAGGGGGCGGAGGTGGCTACACCTTC. Translated, it gives CASGQTGGGGGYTF.

This clonotype was counted many times. Here the CDR3 reads CSATGTGSLETQYF. The CDR3 coding sequence is TGCAGTGCTACCGGGACAGGGAGTTTGGAGACCCAGTACTTC. J is TRBJ2-5 and V is TRBV20-1, with 9 nucleotides matching TRBD1. Germline V gene lookup returns CDR1 DFQATT and CDR2 SNEGSKA (reference sequence). There are 14 residues in the CDR3. The V and J ends lost 4 bases and 5 bases, in that order; junction bases with no gene match: 8.

This clonotype was recorded a few times. The chain employs TRBV3-1 and TRBJ2-5, with D unresolved. CDR1 is LGHDT and CDR2 is YNNKEL in the germline V gene (reference sequence). The CDR3 length is 13 residues. The ends were cut back, 6 bases at V and 2 bases at J, with 10 bases in the middle. CDR3 residues: CASRPTYQETQYF. The DNA of the CDR3 is TGTGCCAGCAGGCCCACCTATCAAGAGACCCAGTACTTC.

The V call is TRBV10-3, the J call TRBJ2-5; 12 bases are shared with TRBD2. Germline trimming cut 3 bases from V and 5 bases from J; bases unmatched to any gene: 7. Per germline, CDR1 ENHRY and CDR2 SYGVKD. CDR3 length: 16 residues. The CDR3 here is CAISDPTSGGGETQYF. The CDR3 DNA reads TGTGCCATCAGTGATCCGACTAGCGGGGGAGGGGAGACCCAGTACTTC.

This clonotype was seen at least ten times. This chain joins TRBV6-1 and TRBJ1-2, with 8 nucleotides matching TRBD1. Germline V lookup: CDR1 MNHNS, CDR2 SASEGT. J gave up 8 bases and V 8 bases, and 4 bases lay outside the gene matches. The CDR3 sequence is 11 residues long. CDR3 loop: CASGQGGGYTF. Here the CDR3 DNA reads TGTGCCAGCGGACAGGGCGGAGGCTACACCTTC.

To note about this clonotype: Since a much larger clone is just one base distant, this may be a read error. The V and J genes are TRBV4-1 and TRBJ1-3; D uncertain. V was cut by 4 bases and J by 14 bases, with 15 bases left in between. Germline values: CDR1 MGHRA, CDR2 YSYEKL. The CDR3 extends over 12 amino acids. The CDR3: CASSRDELALYF. The DNA of the CDR3 is TGCGCCAGCAGCCGAGATGAGTTAGCCCTATATTTT.

This clonotype was observed at least ten times. The chain is built from TRBV9 and TRBJ1-1, with 11 positions matching TRBD1. Germline V gene data show CDR1 as SGDLS and CDR2 as YYNGEE. This CDR3 comprises 17 residues. Trimming cost V 0 bases and J 7 bases; bases outside gene matches: 11. CDR3 loop: CASSVGGGTGGNGEAFF. Written as DNA, the CDR3 is TGTGCCAGCAGCGTAGGTGGTGGGACAGGGGGAAACGGTGAAGCTTTCTTT.

This clonotype was detected many times. This rearrangement joins TRBV20-1 to TRBJ2-3; 8 nucleotides align to TRBD2. The V gene end was trimmed by 6 bases and the J gene end by 4 bases; junction bases not matched to a gene: 6. CDR3 size: 13 residues. Germline lookup yields CDR1 DFQATT and CDR2 SNEGSKA (reference sequence). The CDR3 protein is CSAYGGDADTQYF. CDR3 bases: TGCAGTGCCTACGGGGGGGACGCAGATACGCAGTATTTT.

This clonotype is labeled as medium-sized. The chain carries TRBV6-5 and TRBJ1-6, with 7 bases that match TRBD1. CDR1 and CDR2 (germline): MNHEY, SVGAGI. Trimming at V came to 6 bases and at J to 0 bases, leaving 11 bases not matched to a gene. This CDR3 has 18 amino acids. CDR3 in amino acids: CASRYRTGPSSYNSPLHF. Here the CDR3 DNA reads TGTGCCAGCAGGTACCGGACAGGACCTAGCTCCTATAATTCACCCCTCCACTTT.

This clonotype appeared many times. The rearrangement links TRBV11-3 to TRBJ1-5; 8 nucleotides line up with TRBD1. This CDR3 region has 18 residues. The V segment lost 3 bases and the J segment 6 bases; nucleotides outside the gene matches: 16. Germline V lookup: CDR1 SGHNT, CDR2 YENEEA. The CDR3 DNA follows: TGTGCCAGCAGCTTGGACCCCATGGACAGGGCGGTCTGTCAGCCCCAGCATTTT. It codes for CASSLDPMDRAVCQPQHF. The whole variable domain, remainder taken from reference TRBV11-3 and TRBJ1-5, is EAGVVQSPRYKIIEKKQPVAFWCNPISGHNTLYWYLQNLGQGPELLIRYENEEAVDDSQLPKDRFSAERLKGVDSTLKIQPAELGDSAVYLCASSLDPMDRAVCQPQHFGDGTRLSIL.

This clonotype came up many times. The genes are TRBV20-1 and TRBJ2-3, with a tentative D call TRBD2 (6 bases). Germline V CDR1 and CDR2: DFQATT, SNEGSKA (reference sequence). Trimming removed 6 bases at V and 0 bases at J, with 10 bases between. The length of the CDR3 is 13 residues. The CDR3 is CSAPTSSTDTQYF. CDR3 nucleotide sequence: TGCAGTGCGCCGACTAGTAGCACAGATACGCAGTATTTT.

The chain recombines TRBV7-9 with TRBJ1-6, with D tentatively TRBD1 (6 bases). Trimming removed 1 base at V and 6 bases at J, with 22 bases between. Germline V gene data show CDR1 as SEHNR and CDR2 as FQNEAQ (reference sequence). The CDR3 runs 19 residues. The CDR3 coding sequence is TGTGCCAGCAGCTTAGGGGGGCCGGGTCATGGGAAGTTTAATTCACCCCTCCACTTT. Translation: CASSLGGPGHGKFNSPLHF.

This clonotype has ten or more counts. The rearrangement links TRBV20-1 to TRBJ1-1; weak D call: TRBD1 (6 bases). Per the germline V gene, CDR1 is DFQATT and CDR2 is SNEGSKA (reference sequence). V lost 6 bases and J 0 bases, leaving 14 bases between the germline ends. The CDR3 sequence is 14 residues long. In DNA form, the CDR3 reads TGCAGTGCCCCCGCTACAGGGCTGAACACTGAAGCTTTCTTT. Translation gives CSAPATGLNTEAFF.

This clonotype was seen many times. V and J are TRBV5-1 and TRBJ2-4; TRBD2 might be the D (5 bases). The CDR3 covers 16 residues. CDR1 is SGHRS, CDR2 YFSETQ, per germline. V was trimmed by 0 bases and J by 0 bases, leaving 10 bases between them. The CDR3 bases are TGCGCCAGCAGCTTGGCAAACGGGGTAGCCAAAAACATTCAGTACTTC. Amino acid sequence: CASSLANGVAKNIQYF. Full variable domain (outside the CDR3, taken from reference TRBV5-1 and TRBJ2-4): KAGVTQTPRYLIKTRGQQVTLSCSPISGHRSVSWYQQTPGQGLQFLFEYFSETQRNKGNFPGRFSGRQFSNSRSEMNVSTLELGDSALYLCASSLANGVAKNIQYFGAGTRLSVL.

At least ten counts were recorded for this clonotype. The rearrangement uses TRBV5-1 and TRBJ2-5; weak D call: TRBD2 (7 bases). Germline V lookup: CDR1 SGHRS, CDR2 YFSETQ. The CDR3 extends over 15 amino acids. The V end lost 5 bases, the J end lost 4 bases, and 18 bases lay between the germline ends. CDR3 region: CASRTQGGESETQYF. The DNA for the CDR3 is TGCGCCAGCAGAACACAGGGAGGGGAATCAGAGACCCAGTACTTC.

Ten or more counts support this clonotype. The rearrangement joins TRBV11-2 to TRBJ2-1; 9 positions match TRBD1. Germline V gene data show CDR1 as SGHAT and CDR2 as FQNNGV. This CDR3 has 14 residues. V shed 5 bases, J shed 7 bases, and the junction held 6 bases outside the gene matches. The CDR3 is CASSLGQGRNEQFF. As DNA, the CDR3 is TGTGCCAGCAGCCTTGGACAGGGGAGGAATGAGCAGTTCTTC.

This clonotype was seen ten or more times. This chain links TRBV4-1 with TRBJ2-3; D ambiguous. The CDR3 extends over 13 amino acids. V was clipped by 0 bases and J by 3 bases, with 4 bases between them. Germline V CDR1 and CDR2: MGHRA, YSYEKL. Written as DNA, the CDR3 is TGCGCCAGCAGCCAAGAGTTAACAGATACGCAGTATTTT. Its protein is CASSQELTDTQYF.